Listed below are T cell receptor beta chains from one sample, sequenced in a study of blood T cells in healthy people across ages. TCRdb ran MiXCR on the 5' RACE reads and lists one entry per CDR3 protein. The sample contains under 2 million distinct CDR3 sequences, roughly 30% of which appear only once. Sequencing was carried out using blood. The receptors were sampled from a woman in her twenties or thirties in good health. The CDR3 runs from the conserved cysteine through the conserved F or W. The order of the fields is CDR3 protein, CDR3 length, V gene, J gene.

CASSSVSGNRKDLTF	15	TRBV7-2	TRBJ2-6
CASSQVSATRYEQYF	15	TRBV4-1	TRBJ2-7
CASSLSERPLLLEQYF	16	TRBV28	TRBJ2-7
CASSDHRGRTYEQYF	15	TRBV6-1	TRBJ2-7
CAISESGKVPSYEQYF	16	TRBV10-3	TRBJ2-7
CASSSQQGPGSPLHF	15	TRBV5-1	TRBJ1-6
CSATGGNSNQPQHF	14	TRBV20-1	TRBJ1-5
CASQVQGAYYNEQFF	15	TRBV5-1	TRBJ2-1
CASSSTGITGELFF	14	TRBV5-1	TRBJ2-2
CSVEDGPQETQYF	13	TRBV29-1	TRBJ2-5
CASSLESEAFF	11	TRBV3-1	TRBJ1-1
CASSPQGGSSYEQYF	15	TRBV5-1	TRBJ2-7
CASSFSGTGGGETQYF	16	TRBV7-2	-
CASSGLAGGLSEQFF	15	TRBV2	TRBJ2-1
CSARGGLAPDTQYF	14	TRBV20-1	TRBJ2-3
CASTLKKGVGYTF	13	TRBV2	TRBJ1-2
CSARDQLDPSYNEQFF	16	TRBV20-1	TRBJ2-1
CASSLVDRRLTYEQYF	16	TRBV28	TRBJ2-7
CATTVSPRGGYGYTF	15	TRBV10-3	TRBJ1-2
CASRSLNQGGEQFF	14	TRBV10-2	TRBJ2-1
CASSPNKAREQYF	13	TRBV27	TRBJ2-7
CASSAQGIGYNEQFF	15	TRBV25-1	TRBJ2-1
CASSERSRTGAYEQYF	16	TRBV2	TRBJ2-7
CAGSLAPANYEQYF	14	TRBV5-5	TRBJ2-7
CSIGPDQETQYF	12	TRBV29-1	TRBJ2-5
CASSYIVTDTQYF	13	TRBV6-6	TRBJ2-3
CASSSQRAVNTQYF	14	TRBV28	TRBJ2-3
CSVLGINQPQHF	12	TRBV29-1	TRBJ1-5
CASSPTPVANEKLFF	15	TRBV9	TRBJ1-4
CASRTGGSGDTQYF	14	TRBV6-1	TRBJ2-3
CASSLVGLTGVEEQFF	16	TRBV5-5	TRBJ2-1
CSALEPKTQGATYEQYF	17	TRBV20-1	TRBJ2-7
CSVVDTNSNQPQHF	14	TRBV29-1	TRBJ1-5
CASSTTGGPTYGYTF	15	TRBV28	TRBJ1-2
CASVAGRQQFF	11	TRBV6-6	TRBJ2-1
CASNDIPDTQYF	12	TRBV12-3/TRBV12-4	TRBJ2-3
CASSPWLANTGELFF	15	TRBV7-9	TRBJ2-2
CASRSLAGRVYEQYF	15	TRBV6-2/TRBV6-3	TRBJ2-7
CASSYSRRSTYEQYF	15	TRBV6-2/TRBV6-3	TRBJ2-7
CAWSPTAANYGYTF	14	TRBV30	TRBJ1-2
CASSWAGVSYEQYF	14	TRBV6-6	TRBJ2-7
CSARDLAGHNEQFF	14	TRBV20-1	TRBJ2-1
CASSSPGQGLLRPSVDTQYF	20	TRBV27	TRBJ2-3
CASSLARAGVVTDTQYF	17	TRBV7-2	TRBJ2-3
CARKGTGEAKNIQYF	15	TRBV6-1	TRBJ2-4
CASSLETAGGTYNEQFF	17	TRBV5-1	TRBJ2-1
CASEELAAGTDTQYF	15	TRBV2	TRBJ2-3
CSVEARHKNQETQYF	15	TRBV29-1	TRBJ2-5
CASSSVSLAGPEQYF	15	TRBV27	TRBJ2-7
CASSYPGTASYEQYF	15	TRBV11-2	TRBJ2-7
CASSGTNTDTQYF	13	TRBV6-2/TRBV6-3	TRBJ2-3
CASSQDLGGWSNQPQHF	17	TRBV4-1	TRBJ1-5
CASSSGTGRAFF	12	TRBV27	TRBJ1-1
CSALGDYEQYF	11	TRBV20-1	TRBJ2-7